The T cell receptor (beta chain) under discussion was sequenced for a study of CD8 T cells in ankylosing spondylitis. MiXCR, applied by TCRdb to the 5' RACE reads, yields one record per CDR3 protein. The sample carries about 800,000 distinct CDR3 sequences, about 12% recorded once. CDR1 MNHEY and CDR2 SVGEGT come from the germline V gene. The CDR3 sequence is 12 residues long. Trimming took 6 bases from V and 5 from J, leaving 10 bases between them. Broader study findings: About eight highly homologous variants made up a TCR beta motif that seemed to typify ankylosing spondylitis blood.

This clonotype was found many times. The antigen remains unidentified. V gene TRBV6-2 or TRBV6-3 combines with J gene TRBJ1-1; D perhaps matches TRBD1 (5 bases). The sequence came from a male donor with ankylosing spondylitis. The specimen was blood, either unsorted or a sorted T cell fraction (not recorded which). CDR3 in DNA: TGTGCCAGCAGAGAAGGGACTACTGAAGCTTTCTTT. Encoded protein: CASREGTTEAFF.